This is a list of T cell receptor beta chains from one sample in a study of CD8+ T cells in alopecia areata. TCRdb keeps only in-frame clones here, not all; method: immunoSEQ multiplex PCR. In the table there are approximately 150,000 clones, about 54% of which are singletons. Sequencing used CD4+ T cells sorted from blood. These receptors originate from a human donor in good health. Each CDR3 is given with its conserved first and last residue. D genes are given only for firm matches. The size field is filled for only some rows; it gives once, few, many or a size class.

>TRBJ1-1|-|TRBD1|TRBV28
TGTGCCAGCAGTTTTGACAGGGCTGACAAAGCTTTCTTT
CASSFDRADKAFF
>TRBJ2-7|-|TRBD1|TRBV29-1
TGCAGCGTTGGACAGGGTACCTACGAGCAGTACTTC
CSVGQGTYEQYF
>TRBJ2-5|-|-|TRBV2
TGTGCCAGCAGTGAAGGGGGCTCGGAGACCCAGTACTTC
CASSEGGSETQYF
>TRBJ2-7|-|-|TRBV14
TGTGCCAGCAGCCAGAGGGGCGAGCAGTACTTC
CASSQRGEQYF
>TRBJ1-2|-|-|TRBV15
TGTGCCACCAGCAGCCTCTGGGACTATGGCTACACCTTC
CATSSLWDYGYTF
>TRBJ2-3|few|-|TRBV29-1
TGCAGCGCCCACCAGCGTATCCCACCGAATGGGCAGTATTTT
CSAHQRIPPNGQYF
>TRBJ2-2|-|TRBD2|TRBV27
TGTGCCAGCAGTTTATTAGCGGGAGCGGGCGGGGAGCTGTTTTTT
CASSLLAGAGGELFF
>TRBJ2-1|few|-|TRBV30
TGTGCCTGGGGAGCGTATGAGCAGTTCTTC
CAWGAYEQFF
>TRBJ2-2|-|TRBD1|TRBV28
TGTGCCAGCAGTTCGACAGGGCCGGGCGGGGAGCTGTTTTTT
CASSSTGPGGELFF
>TRBJ2-1|-|TRBD2|TRBV5-1
TGCGCCAGCAGCGACTCCGTTCGGACTAGCGGGATGAGCTCCTACAATGAGCAGTTCTTC
CASSDSVRTSGMSSYNEQFF
>TRBJ1-5|-|-|TRBV4-1
TGCGCCAGCAGCCAAGTAGGCCGGGACCGAGGCAATCAGCCCCAGCATTTT
CASSQVGRDRGNQPQHF
>TRBJ1-5|-|-|TRBV7-9
TGTGCCAGCAGCTTCGGGGGGAGAAGCAATCAGCCCCAGCATTTT
CASSFGGRSNQPQHF
>TRBJ2-1|-|-|TRBV30
TGTGCCTGGAGTAAGCAGGGGCTAGGACTACCATACAATGAGCAGTTCTTC
CAWSKQGLGLPYNEQFF
>TRBJ1-1|-|TRBD1|TRBV6-5
TGTGCCAGCAGTCGATCACAGGGGTCCTTGGAAGCTTTCTTT
CASSRSQGSLEAFF
>TRBJ1-2|-|-|TRBV20-1
TGCAGTGCTAAAGATGGCTACACCTTC
CSAKDGYTF
>TRBJ2-5|-|TRBD1|TRBV10-2
TGCGCCAGCAGTGATACAGGGGGCAGAGAGACCCAGTACTTC
CASSDTGGRETQYF
>TRBJ1-5|-|-|TRBV6-5
TGTGCCAGCAGCTCAGGACCGGGGCAGCCCCAGCATTTT
CASSSGPGQPQHF